The present TCR beta chain was sequenced within a study of T cells in Graves' hyperthyroidism and ophthalmopathy. Study results and caveats: Most thyroid-expanded clonotypes above 0.001 were also found in blood. Model predictions of ophthalmopathy came a median around 6.5 months before onset.

This clonotype was counted ten times or more. The antigen is unknown. Amplification of TCR beta CDR3 regions used RNA as the template. When the TCR CDR3 underwent first-round RT-PCR, the HTBI primer set was used. MiXCR, run by TCRdb on the multiplex PCR reads, gives a single entry per CDR3 protein. The data contain around 610,000 distinct CDR3 sequences, roughly 15% of them seen just once; the ten biggest clones take up over 3.5%. This CDR3 contains 14 residues. Germline lookup yields CDR1 ENHRY and CDR2 SYGVKD. The V segment lost 7 bases and the J segment 3 bases; nucleotides outside the gene matches: 7. Ophthalmopathy cases met thresholds of Clinical Activity Score at least 3, NOSPECS grade at least 4 and duration under 3 months. About 10 ml fresh peripheral blood yielded the PBMCs.

The source material was blood. The receptor's source is a woman in her thirties or forties with Graves' ophthalmopathy. The chain uses TRBV10-3 and TRBJ1-1, with 8 bases that match TRBD1. CDR3 residues: CAIMGGQGHTEAFF. In nucleotides, the CDR3 is TGTGCCATCATGGGTGGACAGGGACACACTGAAGCTTTCTTT.